This T cell receptor (beta chain) was observed in a study of beta chain features in type 1 diabetes (dated by TCRdb to between 2017 and 2018). For context, the study as a whole: Mean age, gender distribution, total cell number and subset yield were not different between patients and healthy donors. A total of 107,917,701 sorted cells were examined across all samples, and RNA yield correlated strongly with the number of cells per subset. Regulatory and stem cell-like memory subsets were isolated from only 8 patients and about eight healthy donors, whereas naive and central memory subsets came from all 30 or so donors. The study compared the TCRB repertoires of sorted circulating CD4+ T cell subsets in recently diagnosed type 1 diabetes patients with those in matched healthy donors. Study-wide findings and limitations: Naive, central memory and regulatory TCRB repertoires appeared more similar among patients than among healthy donors. Patients with type 1 diabetes made fewer insertions and deleted more nucleotides at VDJ recombination sites, implying thymic rearrangement abnormalities. HLA sub-analyses involved small numbers of individuals, so any influence of HLA type on TCRB rearrangement remained unresolved. In all four CD4+ subsets, TCRB CDR3 length was moderately but significantly shorter in type 1 diabetes patients. Because cDNA was sequenced instead of genomic DNA, activated cells with high expression could be over-represented, although the groups did not differ in activation or CD3 levels. PCR may preferentially amplify shorter templates, but because patient and control samples were amplified and corrected together, any resulting skew would affect both groups equally.

From each donor, a single peripheral blood sample of around 120 mL on average was drawn into heparinised tubes. A BD FACSAria II and a panel including CD45RO, CCR7, CD25, CD127, CD95 and CD27 were used to sort naive, central memory, regulatory and stem cell-like memory CD4+ T cells. Purity was above 95% for every sorted population. PBMCs were separated immediately by Lymphoprep density gradient centrifugation and were stained directly, without being cultured. So that batch effects would be minimized, each experiment stained and sorted samples in pairs, pairing one healthy donor with one patient. The High Capacity cDNA Reverse Transcription Kit was used to reverse transcribe all of the isolated RNA, meaning that expressed TCRB transcripts were what got sequenced. Naive, central memory and regulatory T cell samples underwent deep immunoSEQ sequencing, averaging about 3.57 million total reads per sample. Sorted cells were lysed in RLT buffer and RNA was extracted with DNase-treated RNeasy Micro or Mini kits, depending on cell number. To prevent cross-contamination, every cell subset was processed on its own, while patient and healthy donor samples were processed together. Using the immunoSEQ multiplex PCR, TCRB sequences were amplified from cDNA into 87-bp fragments spanning the CDR3 region. The amplicons were sequenced using the Illumina HiSeq platform. Processing in the source paper ran as follows. PCR bias was corrected computationally using synthetic template baselines, and reads within Hamming distance 2 were collapsed, with unmergeable singletons discarded. Reads were aligned against IMGT to assign V, D and J genes, CDR3 length and insertions or deletions at six rearrangement sites. Clonotype counts were normalized to sorted cell number within each subset before computing true diversity and Gini coefficients with the tcR R package. The overlap coefficient, calculated on TCRB nucleotide sequences, was used to quantify repertoire sharing. As a proxy for the pre-selection repertoire, out-of-frame TCRB sequences from naive cells were analyzed. TCRdb took this table from immuneACCESS and kept in-frame rearrangements with V and J called. Such tables lack part of the clones; where checked against another copy, unresolved V genes explain under half of the gap, and the rest is unexplained. The V and J calls and clone size are taken from that table; D and trimming were inferred from the DNA. This sample is represented by around 330,000 clones; around 10% of them were singletons. Just over 0.015% of the sample belongs to the ten largest clones.

This clone was detected only a few times. This receptor's antigen is unknown. No much larger clone is present one base from it, and per-base qualities are unavailable. There are 15 amino acids in the CDR3, from cysteine to phenylalanine inclusive. Only the CDR3 part of the read is kept: 45 bases, read in frame from the first base. V is clipped by 4 bases and J by 0 bases, and the sequence between their germline boundaries is 12 bases long. Reading the germline V gene gives CDR1 MNHEY and CDR2 SVGAGI. Recombination connected TRBV6-5 to TRBJ1-1; the D gene is possibly TRBD1, with 5 bases matching. This TCR was recovered from a young woman in good health. The sequenced material came from naive CD4+ T cells from blood. The label giving this sample's cell subset or site can be read as: true naive CD4+ T cells. Here the CDR3 is given as CASSSLTDMNTEAFF. The bases read TGTGCCAGCAGTTCCCTGACAGATATGAACACTGAAGCTTTCTTT.